Listed here is a single T cell receptor beta chain. What it binds is unknown. This specimen comes from a study of blood T cells in healthy people across ages. Primed by a sample-barcoded 5' primer and a J-beta primer mix, a second PCR proceeded for about 6 to 11 cycles. The authors tagged each cDNA molecule using a template-switch adaptor with 12 random nucleotides. TCRdb reprocessed the 5' RACE reads via MiXCR and lists one record per CDR3 protein. The sample lists about 1.6 million distinct CDR3 sequences, 30% to 35% occurring once. Study findings and constraints: Diversity was estimated from one million T cells, and these estimates were considered underestimates.

The V gene lost 2 bases and the J gene lost 3 bases, with 14 bases spanning the gap. This CDR3 comprises 16 residues. The V gene's germline CDR1 is MNHNS and CDR2 SASEGT. Extractions gave at least 5.5 micrograms of total RNA per sample. Sequences were obtained from blood. This TCR was recovered from a woman aged 25 to 39 in good health. J is TRBJ1-5 and V is TRBV6-1; D is possibly TRBD1 (5 bases). CDR3 bases: TGTGCCAGCAGTGAACCCAGGGCACCCACCAATCAGCCCCAGCATTTT. Amino acid sequence: CASSEPRAPTNQPQHF.